This is a list of T cell receptor beta chains from one sample in a study of OX40 agonist ivuxolimab in advanced cancers. TCRdb's copy holds only in-frame clones and misses some; the assay was immunoSEQ multiplex PCR. In the table there are under 100,000 clones, approximately 83% of which are singletons. Sequenced material: CD4+ or CD8+ T cells sorted from blood, taken in a trial of the OX40 agonist ivuxolimab. These receptors originate from an adult with an advanced solid tumor such as melanoma, head and neck, liver or kidney cancer. Each CDR3 is given with its conserved first and last residue. The D gene is left open where the match is weak. Rows may omit the clone size; those that give it use once, few, many or a size class.

TRBJ1-4	TRBV5-6	NA	NA	CASSLGGKEQKLFF	TGTGCCAGCAGCTTAGGAGGGAAGGAGCAAAAACTGTTTTTT
TRBJ1-1	TRBV10-1	TRBD1	NA	CASKPGQGAEAFF	TGCGCCAGCAAACCGGGACAGGGGGCTGAAGCTTTCTTT
TRBJ2-7	TRBV5-6	TRBD1	once	CASSLRDSSYEQYF	TGTGCCAGCAGCTTACGGGACAGCTCCTACGAGCAGTACTTC
TRBJ2-5	TRBV7-2	TRBD2	NA	CASSPSTSSQTQYF	TGTGCCAGCAGCCCTTCGACTAGCAGCCAGACCCAGTACTTC
TRBJ2-7	TRBV4-1	TRBD2	NA	CASSLGAGPYEQYF	TGCGCCAGCAGTCTGGGAGCGGGACCCTACGAGCAGTACTTC
TRBJ2-1	TRBV27	NA	NA	CASSFLVRGAYNEQFF	TGTGCCAGCAGTTTCTTGGTCCGAGGTGCCTACAATGAGCAGTTCTTC
TRBJ1-2	TRBV7-9	NA	NA	CASSLDLTYGYTF	TGCGCCAGCAGCTTAGATCTTACCTATGGCTACACCTTC
TRBJ1-4	TRBV2	NA	NA	CASRGDERSRLFF	TGTGCCAGCAGGGGGGACGAGCGATCTAGACTGTTTTTT
TRBJ1-2	TRBV4-1	NA	NA	CASIQDQYQGNYGYTF	TGCGCCAGCATCCAAGATCAGTATCAGGGGAACTATGGCTACACCTTC
TRBJ1-6	TRBV6-5	NA	NA	CATAQGRTPLHF	TGTGCCACCGCACAGGGTAGGACACCCCTCCACTTT